This T cell receptor beta chain emerged from a study of T-cell reconstitution after alpha-beta-depleted transplantation in children. On this clonotype itself: What it binds is not known.

The authors prepared the TCRbeta library with unique molecular identifiers. One entry per CDR3 protein results from TCRdb running MiXCR on the PCR reads. The sample shows around 700,000 distinct CDR3 sequences, around 13% of them seen only once. General study results and limits: Two months or so post-transplant, alpha-beta T cells reportedly derived from several hundred expanded graft clones. One year after transplant, T-cell counts and diversity came mostly from newly produced T cells. There were some patients whose high TCRbeta diversity at day 60 came from surviving recipient T cells and thymic progenitors.

J gave up 0 bases and V 1 base, and 9 bases lay outside the gene matches. This CDR3 contains 18 residues. CDR1 is SGHRS and CDR2 is YFSETQ in the germline V gene. The TCR originated in a girl under 10 years old with congenital amegakaryocytic thrombocytopenia, due to receive a stem cell transplant. The chain uses TRBV5-1 and TRBJ2-3; TRBD2 matches at 9 bases. The specimen was PBMCs, collected before TCRalphabeta/CD19-depleted stem cell transplant. CDR3 protein: CASSLWIAGAGSTDTQYF. CDR3 in DNA: TGCGCCAGCAGCTTGTGGATAGCGGGAGCTGGAAGCACAGATACGCAGTATTTT.